This T cell receptor (beta chain) was profiled in a study of cytomegalovirus exposure and HLA in healthy donors. Study summary: A previous analysis identified 95 million to 120 million unique TCR beta sequences derived from roughly 180 million T cells. The Caucasian-associated ancestry cluster contained about four fifths of the roughly 400 genotyped donors.

PCR primers comprised 60 Vbeta and 13 Jbeta primers. The repertoire was sequenced with immunoSEQ multiplex PCR; TCRdb's copy has only in-frame clones and lacks some. The sample carries some 120,000 clones, more than 80% recorded once. CDR1 and CDR2 from the germline V gene are LGHNT and FRNRAP. The CDR3 length is 14 residues. Study findings and constraints: Despite most TCR sequences being rare, some public TCRs occurred in many donors. Links to common viral pathogens appeared, in a later analysis, for several of the most significant clusters.

This clone was recorded only once. Its specificity is unknown. The clonotype comes from a man aged 35 to 55 in good health and CMV-seronegative. The chain has TRBV12-5 and TRBJ1-5; the D gene is possibly TRBD1 (6 bases). Sequenced input: PBMCs. CDR3 coding DNA: TGTGCCAACCGGGACAAAACGAGCAATCAGCCCCAGCATTTT. It encodes CANRDKTSNQPQHF.